Listed here are 10 T cell receptor beta chains from one sample, sequenced in a study of shared clonotypes between healthy human individuals. Libraries were prepared by immunoSEQ multiplex PCR; TCRdb keeps only in-frame clonotypes and omits some of them. The sample carries about 1 million clones, 65% to 80% recorded once. The source material was memory CD4+ T cells sorted from blood. Sample subset: CD45RA-negative fraction. These receptors all come from a man aged 18 to 30 in good health.

The chain has TRBV2 and TRBJ1-5, with TRBD1 matching 11 bases. With 4 bases clipped from V and 0 bases from J, the junction kept 5 bases outside the gene matches. The CDR3 is made up of 17 amino acids. Germline CDR1 reads SNHLY; CDR2 reads FYNNEI. CDR3 amino acids: CASSGTGGGISNQPQHF. Written as DNA, the CDR3 is TGTGCCAGCAGTGGGACAGGGGGCGGAATTAGCAATCAGCCCCAGCATTTT.

The rearrangement links TRBV10-2 to TRBJ2-5, with D possibly TRBD2 on 7 matching bases. CDR1 is WSHSY and CDR2 is SAAADI in the germline V gene. V lost 7 bases, J lost 3 bases, and 24 bases lay in between. The CDR3 covers 17 residues. CDR3 coding DNA: TGCGCCAGCATAGAGGGGGGGCGCCAAGCGGGGAAAGAGACCCAGTACTTC. Residues: CASIEGGRQAGKETQYF.

The chain couples TRBV15 to TRBJ2-5; D is unresolved. CDR1 and CDR2 from the germline V gene are LNHNV and YYDKDF (reference sequence). V lost 0 bases, J lost 1 base, and 3 bases lay in between. This CDR3 spans 13 amino acids. DNA for the CDR3: TGTGCCACCAGCAGAGAAGCCCAAGAGACCCAGTACTTC. The encoded protein is CATSREAQETQYF.

The rearrangement uses TRBV5-1 and TRBJ2-1; D is unclear. The length of the CDR3 is 13 residues. The V gene's germline CDR1 is SGHRS and CDR2 YFSETQ. V lost 2 bases, J lost 5 bases, and 8 bases lay in between. Here the CDR3 DNA reads TGCGCCAGCAGCTTTTATGTAAACAATGAGCAGTTCTTC. Its translation: CASSFYVNNEQFF.

This clone was picked up one time. The rearrangement uses TRBV10-3 and TRBJ2-7, with D possibly being TRBD2 (6 bases). The ends were cut back, 0 bases at V and 4 bases at J, with 19 bases in the middle. The length of the CDR3 is 17 residues. Germline assignment: CDR1 ENHRY and CDR2 SYGVKD. DNA for the CDR3: TGTGCCATCAGTGAGTCCGGGGGTACGAGGGCGGGGTACGAGCAGTACTTC. This encodes CAISESGGTRAGYEQYF.

Remarks on this clone: The sample contains more than one DNA sequence encoding this CDR3. The V gene is TRBV15, the J gene TRBJ1-5; D ambiguous. The V and J ends lost 0 bases and 1 base respectively, with 4 bases between them. This CDR3 region has 14 residues. Germline-derived CDR1 and CDR2 are LNHNV and YYDKDF (reference sequence). CDR3 DNA: TGTGCCACCAGCAGAGATGGGAGCAATCAGCCCCAGCATTTT. Translation: CATSRDGSNQPQHF. Variable domain in full (rest from reference TRBV15 and TRBJ1-5): DAMVIQNPRYQVTQFGKPVTLSCSQTLNHNVMYWYQQKSSQAPKLLFHYYDKDFNNEADTPDNFQSRRPNTSFCFLDIRSPGLGDTAMYLCATSRDGSNQPQHFGDGTRLSIL.

This chain links TRBV12-5 with TRBJ2-1; the D call may be TRBD1 or TRBD2 (6 bases each). This CDR3 comprises 14 residues. Germline V lookup: CDR1 LGHNT, CDR2 FRNRAP. V gave up 3 bases and J gave up 6 bases, with 12 bases separating them. The CDR3 DNA is TGTGCTAGTGGTTTAGGGGGGCAGCTCAATGAGCAGTTCTTC. The encoded protein is CASGLGGQLNEQFF.

As concerns this clone: Other DNA sequences from this sample encode an identical CDR3 as well. The chain employs TRBV4-1 and TRBJ2-7, with D maybe TRBD1 (5 bases). The CDR3 has 15 amino acids. The V end was cut by 1 base, the J end by 2 bases, with 12 bases between. Germline V CDR1 and CDR2: MGHRA, YSYEKL. The chain's CDR3 is CASSQGQGNPYEQYF. The CDR3 region has the DNA TGCGCCAGCAGCCAAGGTCAGGGTAACCCCTACGAGCAGTACTTC.

This chain connects TRBV5-1 to TRBJ2-7; weak D call: TRBD2 (6 bases). V was clipped by 3 bases and J by 0 bases, with 13 bases between them. Germline assignment: CDR1 SGHRS and CDR2 YFSETQ. CDR3 length: 15 amino acids. The CDR3 loop reads CASSYSGGSSYEQYF. The CDR3 DNA reads as TGCGCCAGCAGCTACTCCGGGGGAAGCTCCTACGAGCAGTACTTC.

The gene calls are TRBV14 and TRBJ1-1, with unresolved D. Deletions cut 4 bases from V and 10 bases from J, with 16 bases between. The germline V gene has CDR1 SGHDN and CDR2 FVKESK. The CDR3 covers 13 residues. In nucleotides, the CDR3 is TGTGCCAGCAGCCCCTACCCGAATCGCGGAGCTTTCTTT. This translates into CASSPYPNRGAFF.